The present T cell receptor beta chain was sequenced within a study of blood T cells in healthy people across ages. Donors each provided about 10 milliliters of peripheral blood. General observations from the study: In these data, TCR beta diversity tracked strongly with naive T cell percentage.

As to this clonotype: Its specificity is unknown. A read error may produce the germline difference seen at one junction end.

A second PCR, run for about 6 to 11 cycles, used a sample-barcoded 5' primer plus a J-beta primer mix. A template-switch adaptor with 12 random nucleotides tagged each cDNA molecule. Each CDR3 protein gets one entry after TCRdb re-called the 5' RACE reads with MiXCR. The sample lists about 1.8 million distinct CDR3 sequences, roughly 49% occurring once. The CDR3 is 15 amino acids. Per the germline V gene, CDR1 is MDHEN and CDR2 is SYDVKM. The source is a woman aged 40-49 years in good health. The V call is TRBV28, the J call TRBJ1-2; D remains ambiguous. Sequencing was done on a sample of blood. CDR3 residues: CASSLLARRNYGYTF. DNA of the CDR3: TGTGCCAGCAGTTTATTGGCCCGACGGAACTATGGTTACACCTTC.